This T cell receptor (beta chain) was sequenced in a study of regulatory T cells in long-lasting Graves disease. Study at large: Under 3 months of antithyroid drugs had been taken by newly diagnosed Graves' patients.

CDR3-region Arm-PCR and iRepertoire HTBI primers produced the TCR beta libraries. From the multiplex PCR reads, TCRdb called clonotypes with MiXCR, one entry per CDR3 protein. The table shows 200,000 to 250,000 distinct CDR3 sequences, with roughly 18% occurring only once. Time point meaning: newly diagnosed GD, antithyroid drugs for less than 3 months. PBMC RNA served as the TCR library source. Diagnoses of Graves' disease were made by American Thyroid Association guidelines. With 8 bases removed from V and 3 bases from J, the gap between germline ends came to 20 bases. CDR3 size: 15 residues. Germline V gene lookup returns CDR1 MNHEY and CDR2 SMNVEV (reference sequence). For this clonotype: A far larger clone is only one base removed, so a read error is likely.

Another study also made use of these data, one on T cells in Graves' hyperthyroidism and ophthalmopathy.

The V gene is TRBV27, the J gene TRBJ2-7; weak D call: TRBD1 (6 bases). Here the sequenced sample was peripheral blood mononuclear cells (PBMCs), taken at new diagnosis, from a patient treated with antithyroid drugs. The receptor comes from a woman aged 25 to 39 with Graves disease. The CDR3 DNA is TGTGCCAGCCGCGTATCACAGGGTAGGGGCTACGAGCAGTACTTC. Encoded protein: CASRVSQGRGYEQYF.